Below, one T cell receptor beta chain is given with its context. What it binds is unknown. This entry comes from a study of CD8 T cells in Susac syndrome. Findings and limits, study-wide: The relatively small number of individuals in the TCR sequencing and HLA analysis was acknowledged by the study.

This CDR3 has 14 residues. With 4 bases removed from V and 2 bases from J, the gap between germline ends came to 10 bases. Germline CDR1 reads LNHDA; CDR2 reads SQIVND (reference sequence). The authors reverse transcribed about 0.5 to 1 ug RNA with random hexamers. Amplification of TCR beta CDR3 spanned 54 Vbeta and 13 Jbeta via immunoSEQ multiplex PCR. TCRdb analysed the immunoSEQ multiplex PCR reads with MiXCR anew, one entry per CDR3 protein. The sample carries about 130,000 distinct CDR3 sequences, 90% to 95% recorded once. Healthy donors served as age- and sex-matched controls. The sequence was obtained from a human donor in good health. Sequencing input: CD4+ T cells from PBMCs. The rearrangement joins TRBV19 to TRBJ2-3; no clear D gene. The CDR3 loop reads CASSRLSYTDTQYF. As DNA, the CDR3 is TGTGCCAGTAGTAGACTCTCCTACACAGATACGCAGTATTTT.